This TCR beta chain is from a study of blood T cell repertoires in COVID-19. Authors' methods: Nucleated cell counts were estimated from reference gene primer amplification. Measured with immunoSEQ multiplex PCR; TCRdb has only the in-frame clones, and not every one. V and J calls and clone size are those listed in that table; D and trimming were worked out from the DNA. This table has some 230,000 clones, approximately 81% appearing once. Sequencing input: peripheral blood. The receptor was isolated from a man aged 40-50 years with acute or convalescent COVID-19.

The CDR3 is CASSFLQGATEAFF. The CDR3 DNA reads TGCGCCAGCAGCTTCTTACAGGGGGCCACTGAAGCTTTCTTT. J is TRBJ1-1 and V is TRBV5-1, with 9 bases aligning to TRBD1. The CDR3 spans 14 residues. V shed 2 bases, J shed 4 bases, and the junction held 3 bases outside the gene matches. Germline loops: CDR1 SGHRS, CDR2 YFSETQ.